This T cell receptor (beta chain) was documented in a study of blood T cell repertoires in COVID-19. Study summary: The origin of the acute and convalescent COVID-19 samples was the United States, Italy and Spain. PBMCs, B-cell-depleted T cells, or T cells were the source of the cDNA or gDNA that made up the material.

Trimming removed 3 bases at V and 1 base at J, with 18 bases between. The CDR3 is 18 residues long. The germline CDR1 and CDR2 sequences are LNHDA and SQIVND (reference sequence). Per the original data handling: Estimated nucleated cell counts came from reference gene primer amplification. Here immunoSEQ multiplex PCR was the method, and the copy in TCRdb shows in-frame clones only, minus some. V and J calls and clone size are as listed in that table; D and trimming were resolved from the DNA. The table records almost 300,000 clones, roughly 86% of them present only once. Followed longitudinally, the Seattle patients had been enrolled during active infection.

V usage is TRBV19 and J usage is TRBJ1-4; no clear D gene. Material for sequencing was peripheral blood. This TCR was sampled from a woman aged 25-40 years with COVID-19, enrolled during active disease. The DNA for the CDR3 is TGTGCCAGTAGTATCGGGAGGGTACGGGGAAGAACTAATGAAAAACTGTTTTTT. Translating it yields CASSIGRVRGRTNEKLFF.